These T cell receptor beta chains were read from a single sample in a study of blood T cell repertoires in COVID-19. Clones were sequenced by immunoSEQ multiplex PCR, and TCRdb holds only the in-frame ones, with some missing. The sample carries over 85,000 clones, 80% to 90% recorded once. Sample: peripheral blood. These receptors originate from a human donor with acute or convalescent COVID-19. The donor label of this sample is uncertain. The CDR3 runs from the conserved cysteine through the conserved F or W. The D gene is left open where the match is weak. Clone size is shown for a subset of rows, as once, few, many or a class of expanded clone.

NA,TRBJ1-2,TRBV7-3,NA,CASSLESRGIGYTF,TGTGCCAGCAGCTTAGAGAGCAGGGGAATTGGCTACACCTTC
TRBD1,TRBJ1-6,TRBV19,few,CASSADRGNSPLHF,TGTGCCAGTAGCGCGGACAGGGGGAATTCACCCCTCCACTTT
NA,TRBJ2-5,TRBV30,NA,CAWSVRGETQYF,TGTGCCTGGAGTGTAAGGGGAGAGACCCAGTACTTC
NA,TRBJ1-1,TRBV7-3,NA,CASSLQGFNTEAFF,TGTGCCAGCAGCCTTCAGGGGTTTAACACTGAAGCTTTCTTT
TRBD1,TRBJ1-1,TRBV30,NA,CAWIKGQWIMNTEAFF,TGTGCCTGGATAAAGGGACAGTGGATTATGAACACTGAAGCTTTCTTT
NA,TRBJ1-1,TRBV5-1,NA,CASSSLGGEAFF,TGCGCCAGCAGCTCCCTGGGGGGGGAAGCTTTCTTT
TRBD1,TRBJ1-1,TRBV7-6,NA,CASSKDRVPNTEAFF,TGTGCCAGCAGCAAGGACAGGGTCCCGAACACTGAAGCTTTCTTT
TRBD1,TRBJ2-5,TRBV27,NA,CASSLPGQGGETQYF,TGTGCCAGCAGTTTACCAGGACAGGGAGGAGAGACCCAGTACTTC
TRBD1,TRBJ2-3,TRBV10-3,NA,CAIFDDRDRGDTDTQYF,TGTGCCATCTTCGATGACCGGGACAGGGGGGACACAGATACGCAGTATTTT
TRBD1,TRBJ1-6,TRBV2,NA,CASTGPTGENSPLHF,TGTGCCAGCACCGGCCCGACAGGGGAGAATTCACCCCTCCACTTT
NA,TRBJ1-1,TRBV7-3,NA,CASSLMGQGEVNTEAFF,TGTGCCAGCAGCTTAATGGGGCAGGGTGAGGTGAACACTGAAGCTTTCTTT
TRBD1,TRBJ2-7,TRBV7-2,NA,CASSLAGTGGHEQYF,TGTGCCAGCAGCTTAGCCGGGACAGGAGGCCACGAGCAGTACTTC
NA,TRBJ1-5,TRBV7-2,NA,CASSSYSPDQPQHF,TGTGCCAGCAGCTCTTACAGTCCCGATCAGCCCCAGCATTTT
NA,TRBJ2-3,TRBV5-6,NA,CASSLEIGGSDTQYF,TGTGCCAGCAGCTTGGAGATCGGGGGTTCAGATACGCAGTATTTT
NA,TRBJ1-1,TRBV6-5,NA,CALANTGVNTEAFF,TGTGCCCTGGCAAACACAGGCGTGAACACTGAAGCTTTCTTT
NA,TRBJ2-7,TRBV7-2,NA,CASSLWRVGGMYEQYF,TGTGCCAGCAGCTTATGGAGGGTAGGAGGAATGTACGAGCAGTACTTC
TRBD1,TRBJ1-2,TRBV5-1,few,CASSFGAGGFYGYTF,TGCGCCAGCAGCTTCGGGGCAGGGGGTTTCTATGGCTACACCTTC
NA,TRBJ1-4,TRBV4-2,few,CASSQDRGRGQNEKLFF,TGTGCCAGCAGCCAAGATCGGGGGAGGGGCCAGAATGAAAAACTGTTTTTT
NA,TRBJ1-1,TRBV4-1,NA,CASSPGTSPEAFF,TGCGCCAGCAGCCCCGGGACTTCCCCTGAAGCTTTCTTT
TRBD2,TRBJ2-2,TRBV9,NA,CASALRGDFGELFF,TGTGCCAGCGCCCTCCGGGGGGACTTCGGGGAGCTGTTTTTT
TRBD1,TRBJ1-4,TRBV27,NA,CASSLGTGLQEKLFF,TGTGCCAGCAGTTTAGGGACAGGGCTTCAAGAAAAACTGTTTTTT
NA,TRBJ1-5,TRBV28,NA,CASSNTGLGNQPQHF,TGTGCCAGCAGCAATACAGGGCTGGGGAATCAGCCCCAGCATTTT
TRBD2,TRBJ2-1,TRBV9,NA,CASSVLGGGYNEQFF,TGTGCCAGCAGCGTTTTGGGCGGGGGTTACAATGAGCAGTTCTTC
NA,TRBJ2-6,TRBV6-2/TRBV6-3,NA,CASSSGGPPYSGANVLTF,TGTGCCAGCAGTTCCGGGGGGCCGCCCTATTCTGGGGCCAACGTCCTGACTTTC
TRBD1,TRBJ1-2,TRBV7-9,once,CASSSTGDRSDGYTF,TGTGCCAGCAGCTCAACGGGGGACAGGAGTGATGGCTACACCTTC
TRBD2,TRBJ2-7,TRBV6-5,NA,CASSIQRGVYEQYF,TGTGCCAGCAGCATACAACGGGGGGTCTACGAGCAGTACTTC
NA,TRBJ2-3,TRBV7-8,NA,CASSAARWGLTDTQYF,TGTGCCAGCAGCGCCGCGAGGTGGGGCCTCACAGATACGCAGTATTTT
TRBD2,TRBJ2-2,TRBV5-1,NA,CASKGRVTTGELFF,TGCGCCAGCAAGGGGAGGGTGACCACCGGGGAGCTGTTTTTT
TRBD2,TRBJ2-3,TRBV9,NA,CASSVTSAGDTQYF,TGTGCCAGCAGCGTAACTAGCGCTGGAGATACGCAGTATTTT
TRBD1,TRBJ1-4,TRBV9,NA,CASTPTGAMNEKLFF,TGTGCCAGCACTCCGACAGGGGCGATGAATGAAAAACTGTTTTTT
TRBD1,TRBJ1-2,TRBV24-1,NA,CATSDAQGAQVGGYTF,TGTGCCACCAGTGATGCACAGGGGGCACAAGTAGGCGGCTACACCTTC
NA,TRBJ2-7,TRBV2,NA,CASSEGRSPYEQYF,TGTGCCAGCAGTGAGGGGCGGTCCCCCTACGAGCAGTACTTC
NA,TRBJ1-3,TRBV3-1/TRBV3-2,few,CASSQAGSGRSGNTIYF,TGTGCCAGCAGCCAAGCCGGTTCAGGGCGCTCTGGAAACACCATATATTTT
TRBD1,TRBJ2-1,TRBV11-2,NA,CASSQTSGQFSYNEQFF,TGTGCCAGCAGCCAAACTTCGGGACAGTTCTCCTACAATGAGCAGTTCTTC